This record covers a single TCR beta chain. Seattle participants joined during active infection and were tracked over time. These data belong to a study of blood T cell repertoires in COVID-19. TCRdb's table, derived via immunoSEQ multiplex PCR, lists solely in-frame clones and lacks some. In the table there are under 200,000 clones, roughly 84% of which are singletons. The sample comprised peripheral blood. The TCR sequence derives from a woman aged 70-85 years with COVID-19, enrolled during active disease.

The CDR3 here is CAIRSTGGNSGNTIYF. The CDR3 DNA reads TGTGCCATCCGTAGTACAGGCGGGAACTCTGGAAACACCATATATTTT. The chain is built from TRBV10-3 and TRBJ1-3, with a possible D match to TRBD1 (5 bases). V was shortened by 8 bases and J by 0 bases, with 17 bases between the two germline ends. Germline lookup yields CDR1 ENHRY and CDR2 SYGVKD. The CDR3 contains 16 residues.